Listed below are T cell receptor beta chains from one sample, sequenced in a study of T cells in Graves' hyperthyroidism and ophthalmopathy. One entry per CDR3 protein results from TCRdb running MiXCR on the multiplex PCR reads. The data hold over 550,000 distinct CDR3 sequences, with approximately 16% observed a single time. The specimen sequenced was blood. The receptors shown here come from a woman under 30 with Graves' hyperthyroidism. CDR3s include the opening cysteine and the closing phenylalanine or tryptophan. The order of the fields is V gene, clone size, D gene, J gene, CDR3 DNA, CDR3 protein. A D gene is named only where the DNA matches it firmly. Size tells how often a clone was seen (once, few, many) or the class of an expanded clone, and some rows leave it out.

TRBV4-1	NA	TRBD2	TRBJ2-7	TGCGCCAGCAGCCAGCCGAGCGGGAGCTCCTACGAGCAGTACTTC	CASSQPSGSSYEQYF
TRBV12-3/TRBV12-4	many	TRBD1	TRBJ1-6	TGTGCCAGCACCAGGGGGCGCGATGAGTCACCCCTCCACTTT	CASTRGRDESPLHF
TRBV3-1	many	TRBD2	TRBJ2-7	TGTGCCAGCAGCTTCGGGACTAGCGGGAGTTGGTACGAGCAGTACTTC	CASSFGTSGSWYEQYF
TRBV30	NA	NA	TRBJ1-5	TGTGCCTGGAGTGCTGGGCTGCGACAGCCCCAGCATTTT	CAWSAGLRQPQHF
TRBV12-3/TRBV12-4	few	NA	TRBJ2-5	TGTGCCAGGACCTCCCCCCCGCACAGGCAGCAGACCCAGTACTTC	CARTSPPHRQQTQYF
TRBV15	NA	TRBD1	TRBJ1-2	TGTGCCACCAGCAGATCCCCGAGGGACAGCTACAATGGCTACACCTTC	CATSRSPRDSYNGYTF
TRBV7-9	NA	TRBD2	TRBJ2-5	TGTGCCAGCAGCCTAGCGGGAGCCGGGATCCCTGTGGAGACCCAGTACTTC	CASSLAGAGIPVETQYF
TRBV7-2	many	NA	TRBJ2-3	TGTGCCAGCAGCTTACAGGGGGATACGCAGTATTTT	CASSLQGDTQYF
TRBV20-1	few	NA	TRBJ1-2	TGCAGTGCTAGTAATAGGGGGGAGCATGGCTACACCTTC	CSASNRGEHGYTF
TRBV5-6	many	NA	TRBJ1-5	TGTGCCAGCAGCATTGGTCCTGTTTCGAGCAATCAGCCCCAGCATTTT	CASSIGPVSSNQPQHF
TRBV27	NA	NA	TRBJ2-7	TGTGCCAGCCCTCGGGTTGAAAAAAGCTCCTACGAGCAGTACTTC	CASPRVEKSSYEQYF
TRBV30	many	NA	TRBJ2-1	TGTGCCTGGAGTCTAAAGCGACATGAGCAGTTCTTC	CAWSLKRHEQFF
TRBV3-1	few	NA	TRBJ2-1	TGTGCCAGCAGCCAATTTGTCTCCACCAGCTCCTACAATGAGCAGTTCTTC	CASSQFVSTSSYNEQFF
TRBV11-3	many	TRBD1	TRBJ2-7	TGTGCCAGCAGCCCGGGACAGATTTACGAGCAGTACTTC	CASSPGQIYEQYF
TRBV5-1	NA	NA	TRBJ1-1	TGCGCCAGCAGCTGGGCGACACAGGCTGAAGCTTTCTTT	CASSWATQAEAFF
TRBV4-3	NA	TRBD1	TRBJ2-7	TGCGCCAGCAGCCAACTGACAGGGATAGGCTACGAGCAGTACTTC	CASSQLTGIGYEQYF
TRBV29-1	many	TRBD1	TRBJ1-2	TGCAGCGTTGATTGGGCGAGGGACAGCAACTATGGCTACACCTTC	CSVDWARDSNYGYTF
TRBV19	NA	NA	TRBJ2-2	TGTGCCAGTAGCCGCCCGGCGGGGCAGAACACCGGGGAGCTGTTTTTT	CASSRPAGQNTGELFF
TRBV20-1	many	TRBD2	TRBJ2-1	TGCAGTGCTAGCCCTAGCGGGAGGTCCTACAATGAGCAGTTCTTC	CSASPSGRSYNEQFF
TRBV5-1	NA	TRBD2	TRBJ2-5	TGCGCCAGCAGCTTAGCGGGACTCCCCAGGGAGACCCAGTACTTC	CASSLAGLPRETQYF
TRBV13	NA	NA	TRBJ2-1	TGTGCCAGCAGCTTAACTAATCAGCGGAGATTGAGGAATGAGCAGTTCTTC	CASSLTNQRRLRNEQFF
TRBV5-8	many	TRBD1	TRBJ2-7	TGTGCCAGCAGCCCAGGGACAGGGGGTACAGACGAGCAGTACTTC	CASSPGTGGTDEQYF